The source of this TCR beta chain is a study of cytomegalovirus exposure and HLA in healthy donors. The length of the CDR3 is 14 residues. CDR1 is LNHNV and CDR2 is YYDKDF in the germline V gene (reference sequence). V gave up 4 bases and J gave up 5 bases, with 12 bases separating them. Concerning this clone itself: Antigen: not known.

Unrecorded immune exposure was likely among donors, who were nominally healthy when sampled. With 60 Vbeta and 13 Jbeta primers, the PCR was carried out. Only in-frame clones appear in the TCRdb table, and some are missing; sequencing was by immunoSEQ multiplex PCR. The repertoire holds under 200,000 clones, with over 65% as singletons. Study-wide points: Analysis performed later showed TCR beta chains linked to HLA being more clonally expanded than equally common others. Among TCR sequences, most were rare, though some public TCRs appeared in many donors.

Specimen: PBMCs. This receptor was taken from a man aged 55 to 70 in good health and CMV-seronegative. The chain uses TRBV15 and TRBJ2-1, with a weak D call TRBD2 (5 bases). Written as DNA, the CDR3 is TGTGCCACCAGCACCACGGGGATGCACAATGAGCAGTTCTTC. This gives the protein CATSTTGMHNEQFF.